This T cell receptor beta chain originates from a study of control samples from healthy donors and cancer patients. Trimming cost V 6 bases and J 1 base, with 9 bases left between them. The CDR3 sequence is 13 residues long. Sequenced by immunoSEQ multiplex PCR; TCRdb stores in-frame clones only, minus some. The sample includes around 70,000 clones, approximately 88% of them seen just once. This chain links TRBV12-3 or TRBV12-4 with TRBJ1-2; perhaps TRBD1 as D (5 bases). Material for sequencing was PBMCs. This TCR derives from a woman in her forties or fifties with colorectal cancer. The CDR3 sequence is CASSWDFNYGYTF. In nucleotides, the CDR3 is TGTGCCAGCAGCTGGGACTTTAACTATGGCTACACCTTC.